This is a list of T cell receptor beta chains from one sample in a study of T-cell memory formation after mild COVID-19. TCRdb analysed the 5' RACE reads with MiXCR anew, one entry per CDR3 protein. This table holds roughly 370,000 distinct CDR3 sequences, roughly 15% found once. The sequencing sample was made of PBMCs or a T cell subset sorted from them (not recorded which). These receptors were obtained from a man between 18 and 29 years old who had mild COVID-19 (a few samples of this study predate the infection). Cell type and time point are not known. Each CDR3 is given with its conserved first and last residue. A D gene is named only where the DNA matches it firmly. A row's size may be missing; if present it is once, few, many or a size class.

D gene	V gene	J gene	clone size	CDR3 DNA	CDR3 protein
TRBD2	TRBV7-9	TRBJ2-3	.	TGTGCCAGCAGACGTCAGGGCGGGAGCGGCACAGATACGCAGTATTTT	CASRRQGGSGTDTQYF
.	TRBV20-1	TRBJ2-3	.	TGCAGTGCTGCCCTAGAGCTTCTTGGGACACCCACAGATACGCAGTATTTT	CSAALELLGTPTDTQYF
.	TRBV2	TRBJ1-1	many	TGTGCCAGCGGGGGGAACACTGAAGCTTTCTTT	CASGGNTEAFF
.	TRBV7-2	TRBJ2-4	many	TGTGCCAGCAGCTTGGGGCCACTAAACATTCAGTACTTC	CASSLGPLNIQYF
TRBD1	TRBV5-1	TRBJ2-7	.	TGCGCCAGCAGCCTCCAAGGACAGGGTCCCTACGAGCAGTACTTC	CASSLQGQGPYEQYF
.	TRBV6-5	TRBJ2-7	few	TGTGCCAGCAGAAGCCGGCCCGTGACCTACGAGCAGTACTTC	CASRSRPVTYEQYF
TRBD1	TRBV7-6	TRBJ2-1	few	TGTGCCAGCAGCTTAATGGTACCAGGGGGTTTCGCTGAGCAGTTCTTC	CASSLMVPGGFAEQFF
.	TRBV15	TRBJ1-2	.	TGTGCCACCAGCAGAGATGGGGTAACGAGTAACTATGGCTACACCTTC	CATSRDGVTSNYGYTF
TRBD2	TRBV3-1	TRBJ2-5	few	TGTGCCAGCAGCCAAGATGAGGAGCGGGGGGGGCAAGAGACCCAGTACTTC	CASSQDEERGGQETQYF
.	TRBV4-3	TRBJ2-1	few	TGCGCCAGCAGCCAAGATGGGGTCCCGAACTCGAGCAATGAGCAGTTCTTC	CASSQDGVPNSSNEQFF
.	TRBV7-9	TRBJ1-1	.	TGTGCCAGCAGCCACCGTAGGACTGAAGCTTTCTTT	CASSHRRTEAFF
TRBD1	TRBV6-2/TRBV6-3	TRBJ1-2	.	TGTGCCAGCAGAAACAAGGGACAGGCCGTACTAGAGACTGGCTACACCTTC	CASRNKGQAVLETGYTF
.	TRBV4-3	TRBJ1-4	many	TGCGCCAGCAGCGTAGGGATCAGCAGAAATGAAAAACTGTTTTTT	CASSVGISRNEKLFF
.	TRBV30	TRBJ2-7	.	TGTGCCTGGAGTGGGAGGCGGGGCCCCTCCTACGAGCAGTACTTC	CAWSGRRGPSYEQYF
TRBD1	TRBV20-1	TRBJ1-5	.	TGCAGTGCTAGACAGGGGGACCAGCCCCAGCATTTT	CSARQGDQPQHF
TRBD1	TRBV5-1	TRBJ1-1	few	TGCGCCAGCAGCTTGATCCCGGGACAGGGTCTCTCTGAAGCTTTCTTT	CASSLIPGQGLSEAFF
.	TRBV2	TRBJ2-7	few	TGTGCCAGCAGGTCCGGGACTCCACTTGGGGAGCAGTACTTC	CASRSGTPLGEQYF
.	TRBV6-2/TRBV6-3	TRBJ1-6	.	TGTGCCAGCAGTTACGGCCGGACGAATTCACCCCTCCACTTT	CASSYGRTNSPLHF
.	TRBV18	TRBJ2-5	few	TGTGCCAGCTCACCACCGGTCAGGGGACAAGAGACCCAGTACTTC	CASSPPVRGQETQYF
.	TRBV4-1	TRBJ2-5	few	TGCGCCAGCAGCCAAGCCACCCAAGAGACCCAGTACTTC	CASSQATQETQYF
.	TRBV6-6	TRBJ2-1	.	TGTGCCAGCAGTAAGCCCGACAGGATCCATGAGCAGTTCTTC	CASSKPDRIHEQFF
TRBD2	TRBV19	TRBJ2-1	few	TGTGCCAGTAGTAGGGAGTCGGGGGACTACTCCTACAATGAGCAGTTCTTC	CASSRESGDYSYNEQFF
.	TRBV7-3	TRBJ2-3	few	TGTGCCAGCAGCTTAAACGGACATGGCACAGATACGCAGTATTTT	CASSLNGHGTDTQYF
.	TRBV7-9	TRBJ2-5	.	TGTGCCAGCAGGGGAGGCACCGAGACCCAGTACTTC	CASRGGTETQYF
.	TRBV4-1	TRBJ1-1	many	TGCGCCAGCAGCCCCCGGGAGAACACTGAAGCTTTCTTT	CASSPRENTEAFF
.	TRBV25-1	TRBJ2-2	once	TGTGCCAGCAGTGAGGCCAGGGATGGCACCGGGGAGCTGTTTTTT	CASSEARDGTGELFF
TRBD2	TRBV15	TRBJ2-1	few	TGTGCCACCAGCAGAGATTTTGCGGGGGGGCTAGGTGAGCAGTTCTTC	CATSRDFAGGLGEQFF
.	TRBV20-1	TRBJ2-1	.	TGCAGTGCTTTAAGGGCAGTCTCCTACAATGAGCAGTTCTTC	CSALRAVSYNEQFF
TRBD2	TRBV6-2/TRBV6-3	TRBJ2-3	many	TGTGCCAGCAGTAAACAACCCCAACTAGCGGGGGAGACAGATACGCAGTATTTT	CASSKQPQLAGETDTQYF
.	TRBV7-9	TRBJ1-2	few	TGTGCCAGCAGCTTAGCGGGGGACCATGGCTACACCTTC	CASSLAGDHGYTF
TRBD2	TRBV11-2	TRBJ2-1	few	TGTGCCAGCAGCTTAGAGGCGGGACTAGCATCCTACAATGAGCAGTTCTTC	CASSLEAGLASYNEQFF
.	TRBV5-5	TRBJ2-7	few	TGTGCCAGCAGCTTGGGTCGGGCCGGATCCTACGAGCAGTACTTC	CASSLGRAGSYEQYF
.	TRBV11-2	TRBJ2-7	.	TGTGCCAGCAGCTTAGATCCCCCAGGTGCCTACGAGCAGTACTTC	CASSLDPPGAYEQYF
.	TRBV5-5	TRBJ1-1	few	TGTGCCAGCAGCGGCGGACTTTTATTTGCTTTCTTT	CASSGGLLFAFF
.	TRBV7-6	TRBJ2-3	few	TGTGCCAGCAGCTACGCAGGGGACACAGATACGCAGTATTTT	CASSYAGDTDTQYF